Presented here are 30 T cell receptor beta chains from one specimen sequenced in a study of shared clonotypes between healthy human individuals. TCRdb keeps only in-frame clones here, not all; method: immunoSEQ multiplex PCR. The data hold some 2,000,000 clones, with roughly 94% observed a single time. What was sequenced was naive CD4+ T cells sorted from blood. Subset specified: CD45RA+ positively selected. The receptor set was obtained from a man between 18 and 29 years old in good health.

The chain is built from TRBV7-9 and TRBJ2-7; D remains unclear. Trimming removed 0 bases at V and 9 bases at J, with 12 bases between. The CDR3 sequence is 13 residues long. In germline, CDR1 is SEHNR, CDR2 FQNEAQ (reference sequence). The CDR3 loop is CASSLAAGYVQYF. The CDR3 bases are TGTGCCAGCAGCTTAGCTGCCGGCTATGTGCAGTACTTC.

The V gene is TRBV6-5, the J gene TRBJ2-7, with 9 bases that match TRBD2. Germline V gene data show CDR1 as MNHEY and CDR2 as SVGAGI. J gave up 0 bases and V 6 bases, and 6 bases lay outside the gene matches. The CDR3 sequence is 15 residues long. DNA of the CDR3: TGTGCCAGCAGGAGACTAGCGGAGAGCTCCTACGAGCAGTACTTC. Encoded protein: CASRRLAESSYEQYF.

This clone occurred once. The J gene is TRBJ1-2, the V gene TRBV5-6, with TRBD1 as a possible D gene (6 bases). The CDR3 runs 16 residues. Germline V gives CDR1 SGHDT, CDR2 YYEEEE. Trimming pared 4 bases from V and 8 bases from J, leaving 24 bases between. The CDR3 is CASSPVVGGASGGYTF. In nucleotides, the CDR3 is TGTGCCAGCAGCCCAGTCGTTGGGGGCGCATCAGGGGGCTACACCTTC.

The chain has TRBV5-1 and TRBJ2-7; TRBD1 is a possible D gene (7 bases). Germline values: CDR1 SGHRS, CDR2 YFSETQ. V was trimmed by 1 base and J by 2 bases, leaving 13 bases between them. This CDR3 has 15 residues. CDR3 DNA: TGCGCCAGCAGCTTGCAAGGGGGCGGGACCTACGAGCAGTACTTC. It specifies CASSLQGGGTYEQYF.

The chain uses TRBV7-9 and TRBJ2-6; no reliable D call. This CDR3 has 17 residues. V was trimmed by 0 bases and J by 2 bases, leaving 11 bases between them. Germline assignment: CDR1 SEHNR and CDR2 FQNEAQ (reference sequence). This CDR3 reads CASSLATPQPGANVLTF. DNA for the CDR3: TGTGCCAGCAGCTTAGCGACCCCCCAACCTGGGGCCAACGTCCTGACTTTC.

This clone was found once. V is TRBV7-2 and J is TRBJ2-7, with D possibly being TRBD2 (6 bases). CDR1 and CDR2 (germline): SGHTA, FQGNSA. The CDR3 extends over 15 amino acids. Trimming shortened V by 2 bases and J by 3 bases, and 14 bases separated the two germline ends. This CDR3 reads CASSLRIAAGYEQYF. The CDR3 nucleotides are TGTGCCAGCAGCTTACGGATAGCGGCAGGCTACGAGCAGTACTTC.

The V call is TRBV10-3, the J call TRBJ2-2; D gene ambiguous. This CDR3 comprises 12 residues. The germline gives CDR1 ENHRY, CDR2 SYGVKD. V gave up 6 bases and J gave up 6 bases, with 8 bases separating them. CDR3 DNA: TGTGCCATCAGGGGTAGCCCCGGGGAGCTGTTTTTT. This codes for CAIRGSPGELFF.

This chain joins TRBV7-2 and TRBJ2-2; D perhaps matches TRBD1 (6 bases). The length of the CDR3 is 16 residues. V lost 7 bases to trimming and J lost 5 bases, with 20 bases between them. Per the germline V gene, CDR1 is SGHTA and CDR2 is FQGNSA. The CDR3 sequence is CASTNMGTLLTGELFF. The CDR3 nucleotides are TGTGCCAGCACAAATATGGGGACACTACTAACCGGGGAGCTGTTTTTT.

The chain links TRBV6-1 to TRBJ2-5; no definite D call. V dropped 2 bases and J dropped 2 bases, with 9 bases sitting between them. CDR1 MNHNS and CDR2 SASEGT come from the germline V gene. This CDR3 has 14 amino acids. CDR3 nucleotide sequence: TGTGCCAGCAGTGAATCCCGGGCTCAAGAGACCCAGTACTTC. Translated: CASSESRAQETQYF.

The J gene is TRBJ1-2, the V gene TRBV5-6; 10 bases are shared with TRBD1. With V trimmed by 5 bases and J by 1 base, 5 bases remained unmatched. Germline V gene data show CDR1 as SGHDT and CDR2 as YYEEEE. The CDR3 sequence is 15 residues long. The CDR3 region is CASSFGDRGNYGYTF. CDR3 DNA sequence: TGTGCCAGCAGTTTTGGGGACAGGGGTAACTATGGCTACACCTTC.

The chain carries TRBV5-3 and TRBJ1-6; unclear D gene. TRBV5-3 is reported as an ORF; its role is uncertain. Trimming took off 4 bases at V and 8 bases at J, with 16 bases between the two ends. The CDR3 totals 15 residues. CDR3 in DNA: TGTGCCAGAAGCGGGGTTTTGGGCTCAGATTCACCCCTCCACTTT. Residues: CARSGVLGSDSPLHF.

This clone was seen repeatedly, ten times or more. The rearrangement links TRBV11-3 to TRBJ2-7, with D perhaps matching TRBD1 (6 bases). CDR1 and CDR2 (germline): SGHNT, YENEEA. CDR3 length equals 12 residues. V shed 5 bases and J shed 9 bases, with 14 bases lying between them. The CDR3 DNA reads TGTGCCAGCAGCCAGGGGCCAGGGTGGCAGTACTTC. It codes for CASSQGPGWQYF.

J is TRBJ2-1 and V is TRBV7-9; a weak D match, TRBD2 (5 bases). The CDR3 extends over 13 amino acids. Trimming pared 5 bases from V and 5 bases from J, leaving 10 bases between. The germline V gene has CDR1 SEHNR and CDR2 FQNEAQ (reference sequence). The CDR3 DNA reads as TGTGCCAGCAGCGTGACTACTGACAATGAGCAGTTCTTC. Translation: CASSVTTDNEQFF.

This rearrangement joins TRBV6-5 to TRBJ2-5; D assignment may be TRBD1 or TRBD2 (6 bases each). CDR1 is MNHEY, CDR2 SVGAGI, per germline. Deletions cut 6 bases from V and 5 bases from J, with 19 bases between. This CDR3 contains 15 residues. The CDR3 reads CASSPTGGRSETQYF. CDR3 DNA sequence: TGTGCCAGCAGCCCAACTGGGGGGCGTTCGGAGACCCAGTACTTC.

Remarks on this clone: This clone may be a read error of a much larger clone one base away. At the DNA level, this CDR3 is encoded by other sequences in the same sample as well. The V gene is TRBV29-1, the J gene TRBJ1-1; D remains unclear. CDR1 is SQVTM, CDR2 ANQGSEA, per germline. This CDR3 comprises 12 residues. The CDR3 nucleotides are TGCAGCGTGTCCGACGGGAACACTGAGGCTTTCTTT. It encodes CSVSDGNTEAFF.

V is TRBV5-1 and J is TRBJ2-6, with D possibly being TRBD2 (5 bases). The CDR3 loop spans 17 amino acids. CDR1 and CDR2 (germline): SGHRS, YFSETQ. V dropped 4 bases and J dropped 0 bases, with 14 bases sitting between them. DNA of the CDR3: TGCGCCAGCAGCACTTCCCCCCGGGGCTCTGGGGCCAACGTCCTGACTTTC. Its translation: CASSTSPRGSGANVLTF. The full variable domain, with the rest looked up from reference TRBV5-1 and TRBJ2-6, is KAGVTQTPRYLIKTRGQQVTLSCSPISGHRSVSWYQQTPGQGLQFLFEYFSETQRNKGNFPGRFSGRQFSNSRSEMNVSTLELGDSALYLCASSTSPRGSGANVLTFGAGSRLTVL.

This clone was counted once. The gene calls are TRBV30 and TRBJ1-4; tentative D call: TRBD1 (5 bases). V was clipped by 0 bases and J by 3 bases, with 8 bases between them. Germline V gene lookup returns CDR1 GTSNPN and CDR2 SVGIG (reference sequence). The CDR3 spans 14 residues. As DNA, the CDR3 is TGTGCCTGGAGTGTATCGGGGGCTAATGAAAAACTGTTTTTT. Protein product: CAWSVSGANEKLFF.

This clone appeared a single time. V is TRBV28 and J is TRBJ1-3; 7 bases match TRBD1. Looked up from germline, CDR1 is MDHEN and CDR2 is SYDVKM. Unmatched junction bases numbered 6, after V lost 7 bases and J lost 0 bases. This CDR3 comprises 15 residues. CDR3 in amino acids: CASTRDSHSGNTIYF. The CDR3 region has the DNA TGTGCCAGCACCCGGGACAGCCACTCTGGAAACACCATATATTTT.

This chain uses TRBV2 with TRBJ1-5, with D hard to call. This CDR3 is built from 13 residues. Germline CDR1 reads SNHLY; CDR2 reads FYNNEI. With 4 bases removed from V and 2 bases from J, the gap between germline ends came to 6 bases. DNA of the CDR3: TGTGCCAGCAGTGGCTACGGCAATCAGCCCCAGCATTTT. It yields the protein CASSGYGNQPQHF. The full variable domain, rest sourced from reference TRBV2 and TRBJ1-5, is EPEVTQTPSHQVTQMGQEVILRCVPISNHLYFYWYRQILGQKVEFLVSFYNNEISEKSEIFDDQFSVERPDGSNFTLKIRSTKLEDSAMYFCASSGYGNQPQHFGDGTRLSIL.

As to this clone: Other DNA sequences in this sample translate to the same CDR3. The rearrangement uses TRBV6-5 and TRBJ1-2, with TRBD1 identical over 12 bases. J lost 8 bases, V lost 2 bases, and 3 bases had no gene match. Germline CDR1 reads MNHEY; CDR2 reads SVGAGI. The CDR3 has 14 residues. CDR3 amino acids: CASSYRDRGRGYTF. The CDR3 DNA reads TGTGCCAGCAGTTACCGGGACAGGGGGCGAGGCTACACCTTC.

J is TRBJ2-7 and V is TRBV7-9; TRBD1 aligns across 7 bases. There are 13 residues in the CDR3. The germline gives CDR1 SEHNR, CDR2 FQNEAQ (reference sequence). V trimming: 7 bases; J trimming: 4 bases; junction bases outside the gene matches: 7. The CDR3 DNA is TGTGCCAGCAACCCCCGGACAGGATACGAGCAGTACTTC. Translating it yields CASNPRTGYEQYF.

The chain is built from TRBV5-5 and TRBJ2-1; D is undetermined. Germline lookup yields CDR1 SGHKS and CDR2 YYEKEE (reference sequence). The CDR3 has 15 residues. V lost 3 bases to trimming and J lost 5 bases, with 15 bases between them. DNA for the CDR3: TGTGCCAGCAGCTACGTCGGGCCAGTAAACAATGAGCAGTTCTTC. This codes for CASSYVGPVNNEQFF.

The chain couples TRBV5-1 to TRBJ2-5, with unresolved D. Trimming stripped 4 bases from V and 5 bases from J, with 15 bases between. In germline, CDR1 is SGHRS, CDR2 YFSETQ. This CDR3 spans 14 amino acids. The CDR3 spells CASSRLPLGETQYF. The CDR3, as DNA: TGCGCCAGCAGCCGACTCCCCCTCGGGGAGACCCAGTACTTC.

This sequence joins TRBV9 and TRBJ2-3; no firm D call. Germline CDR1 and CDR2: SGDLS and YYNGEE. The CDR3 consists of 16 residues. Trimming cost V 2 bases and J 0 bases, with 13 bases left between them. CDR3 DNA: TGTGCCAGCAGCGTGACGTCCGCGAGGAGCACAGATACGCAGTATTTT. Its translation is CASSVTSARSTDTQYF.

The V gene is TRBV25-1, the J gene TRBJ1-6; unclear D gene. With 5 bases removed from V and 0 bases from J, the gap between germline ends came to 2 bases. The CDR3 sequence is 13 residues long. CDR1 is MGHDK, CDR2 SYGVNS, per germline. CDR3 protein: CASSLSYNSPLHF. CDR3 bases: TGTGCCAGCAGTCTCTCCTATAATTCACCCCTCCACTTT. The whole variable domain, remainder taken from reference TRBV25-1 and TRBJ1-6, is EADIYQTPRYLVIGTGKKITLECSQTMGHDKMYWYQQDPGMELHLIHYSYGVNSTEKGDLSSESTVSRIRTEHFPLTLESARPSHTSQYLCASSLSYNSPLHFGNGTRLTVT.

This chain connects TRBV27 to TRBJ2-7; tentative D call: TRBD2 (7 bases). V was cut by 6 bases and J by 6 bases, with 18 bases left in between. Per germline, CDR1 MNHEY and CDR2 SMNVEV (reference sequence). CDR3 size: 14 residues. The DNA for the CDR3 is TGTGCCAGCAGGATCAGGGGAGGGACTACCGAGCAGTACTTC. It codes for CASRIRGGTTEQYF.

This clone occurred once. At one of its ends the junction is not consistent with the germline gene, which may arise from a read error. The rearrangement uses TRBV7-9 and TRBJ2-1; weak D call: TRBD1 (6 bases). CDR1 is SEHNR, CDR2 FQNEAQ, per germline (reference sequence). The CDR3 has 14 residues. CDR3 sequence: CASSTWTAYSEQFF. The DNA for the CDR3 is TGTGCCAGCAGCACGTGGACAGCCTACAGTGAGCAGTTCTTC. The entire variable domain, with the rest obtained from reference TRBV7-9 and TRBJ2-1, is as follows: DTGVSQNPRHKITKRGQNVTFRCDPISEHNRLYWYRQTLGQGPEFLTYFQNEAQLEKSRLLSDRFSAERPKGSFSTLEIQRTEQGDSAMYLCASSTWTAYSEQFFGPGTRLTVL.

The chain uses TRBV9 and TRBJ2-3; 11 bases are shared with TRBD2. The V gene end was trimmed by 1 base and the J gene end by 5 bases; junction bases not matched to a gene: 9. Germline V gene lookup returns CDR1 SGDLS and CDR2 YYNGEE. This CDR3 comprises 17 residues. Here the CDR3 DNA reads TGTGCCAGCAGCGTATCGATAGCGGGAGGGCCTGTAGATACGCAGTATTTT. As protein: CASSVSIAGGPVDTQYF.

This chain's CDR3 is CASSWTDGTRGSYEQYF. In DNA, the CDR3 is TGCGCCAGCAGCTGGACGGACGGGACTAGGGGATCCTACGAGCAGTACTTC. This sequence joins TRBV5-1 and TRBJ2-7; 8 nucleotides agree with TRBD2. V trimming: 3 bases; J trimming: 1 base; junction bases outside the gene matches: 12. Germline assignment: CDR1 SGHRS and CDR2 YFSETQ. The CDR3 is made up of 17 amino acids. The variable domain in full, completed from reference TRBV5-1 and TRBJ2-7, reads KAGVTQTPRYLIKTRGQQVTLSCSPISGHRSVSWYQQTPGQGLQFLFEYFSETQRNKGNFPGRFSGRQFSNSRSEMNVSTLELGDSALYLCASSWTDGTRGSYEQYFGPGTRLTVT.

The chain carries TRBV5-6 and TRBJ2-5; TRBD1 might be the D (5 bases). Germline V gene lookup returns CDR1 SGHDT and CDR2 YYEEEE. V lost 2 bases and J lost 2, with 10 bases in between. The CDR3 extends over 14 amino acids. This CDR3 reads CASSFRAGQETQYF. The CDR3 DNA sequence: TGTGCCAGCAGCTTCAGGGCAGGTCAAGAGACCCAGTACTTC.